This TCR beta chain was sequenced in a study of T cell changes during pregnancy in multiple sclerosis. Profiling relied on immunoSEQ multiplex PCR, and the TCRdb table lists in-frame clones only, not all of them. Here the sample spans some 99,000 clones, 85% to 95% being singletons. The source is a female donor with multiple sclerosis, enrolled in a pregnancy study. This material consisted of peripheral blood, taken after pregnancy.

In DNA form, the CDR3 reads TGTGCCAGCAGCGTAGCCCTTACGGGGGGGGGCCAAGAGACCCAGTACTTC. It specifies CASSVALTGGGQETQYF. The rearrangement joins TRBV9 to TRBJ2-5, with 8 nucleotides matching TRBD2. This CDR3 has 17 residues. The trim removed 0 bases at V and 1 base at J, leaving 8 bases unmatched. Germline loops: CDR1 SGDLS, CDR2 YYNGEE.